Sequencing of this T cell receptor beta chain was carried out in a study of blood T cell repertoires in COVID-19. About the research overall: Both acute and convalescent COVID-19 samples were obtained from the United States, Italy and Spain.

CDR3 length: 18 residues. Germline values: CDR1 SEHNR, CDR2 FQNEAQ (reference sequence). The ends lost 5 bases at V and 0 bases at J; junction bases unmatched: 13. The protocol was immunoSEQ multiplex PCR, while the TCRdb copy is restricted to in-frame clones and leaves out a portion. The sample records about 180,000 clones, approximately 88% being singletons. The V and J genes are TRBV7-9 and TRBJ1-3, with 7 nucleotides matching TRBD1. The sequenced sample consisted of peripheral blood. This TCR came from a woman in her thirties or forties with COVID-19, enrolled during active disease. CDR3: CASSLPRTGFSSGNTIYF. The CDR3, as DNA: TGTGCCAGCAGCCTACCCCGGACAGGATTCTCCTCTGGAAACACCATATATTTT.